These 27 T cell receptor beta chains share one sample of origin, sequenced in a study of read filtering for tumor transcriptome and immune sequencing. Molecular barcoded adaptors covering alpha/delta and beta/gamma chains were used on roughly 370 ng RNA. TCRdb itself ran the reads through MiXCR, one entry per CDR3 protein. The data hold tens of thousands of distinct CDR3 sequences, with around a fifth observed a single time. Sequencing was carried out using a population of CD138-negative cells sorted from bone marrow. These receptors originate from a donor over 35 with multiple myeloma.

This clonotype has a count of ten or more. J is TRBJ2-5 and V is TRBV2, with D hard to call. The CDR3 loop spans 13 amino acids. CDR1 is SNHLY, CDR2 FYNNEI, per germline. Trimming left V 7 bases short and J 1 base short, with 10 bases between. CDR3 bases: TGTGCCAGCAAGCCTAATAGCCAAGAGACCCAGTACTTC. Amino acids: CASKPNSQETQYF.

With respect to this clonotype: A much larger clone lies a single base off, so this may be a read error. The J gene is TRBJ1-1, the V gene TRBV6-6; D ambiguous. Per the germline V gene, CDR1 is MNHNY and CDR2 is SVGAGI (reference sequence). CDR3 length equals 13 residues. The CDR3 DNA follows: TGTGCCAGCCGGGAGCTCTCGAACACTGAAGCTTGCTTT. Translation: CASRELSNTEACF.

This clonotype was seen repeatedly, ten times or more. The CDR3 sequence: CASSLMTDTEAFF. In DNA, the CDR3 is TGTGCCAGCAGCTTAATGACAGACACTGAAGCTTTCTTT. The rearrangement links TRBV7-2 to TRBJ1-1, with D perhaps TRBD1 (5 bases). The V gene lost 2 bases and the J gene lost 3 bases, with 7 bases spanning the gap. Germline V gene sequence: CDR1 SGHTA, CDR2 FQGNSA. The CDR3 length is 13 residues.

This clonotype was seen a handful of times. The rearrangement links TRBV10-3 to TRBJ1-5; D not resolved. The length of the CDR3 is 14 residues. The V end was cut by 0 bases, the J end by 5 bases, with 8 bases between. Germline V gene lookup returns CDR1 ENHRY and CDR2 SYGVKD. CDR3 bases: TGTGCCATCAGTGAGTCGAAGGGTTATCAGCCCCAGCATTTT. Residues: CAISESKGYQPQHF.

This clonotype was detected ten times or more. The chain carries TRBV28 and TRBJ2-1; 10 bases agree with TRBD2. V lost 6 bases and J lost 5; bases outside the gene matches: 7. This CDR3 contains 15 residues. The germline gives CDR1 MDHEN, CDR2 SYDVKM. For the CDR3, the DNA is TGTGCCAGCAGAAATCCCGGGACTAGCGACAATGAGCAGTTCTTC. Its translation: CASRNPGTSDNEQFF. Full variable domain (outside the CDR3, taken from reference TRBV28 and TRBJ2-1): DVKVTQSSRYLVKRTGEKVFLECVQDMDHENMFWYRQDPGLGLRLIYFSYDVKMKEKGDIPEGYSVSREKKERFSLILESASTNQTSMYLCASRNPGTSDNEQFFGPGTRLTVL.

In this sample, this clonotype turned up many times. This chain's CDR3 is CASNGRAMWETQYF. CDR3 in DNA: TGTGCCAGCAACGGGAGGGCTATGTGGGAGACCCAGTACTTC. The chain combines TRBV28 with TRBJ2-5, with 8 positions matching TRBD2. Trimming took 7 bases from V and 5 from J; bases not matched to a gene: 9. From germline, CDR1 is MDHEN and CDR2 SYDVKM. The CDR3 spans 14 residues.

Ten or more counts support this clonotype. J is TRBJ2-1 and V is TRBV11-1, with a possible D match to TRBD2 (6 bases). From germline, CDR1 is SGHAT and CDR2 FQDESV (reference sequence). The CDR3 extends over 15 amino acids. V was clipped by 1 base and J by 6 bases, with 13 bases between them. The chain's CDR3 is CASSLGFGGGNEQFF. The CDR3 DNA sequence: TGTGCCAGCAGCTTAGGTTTCGGGGGAGGCAATGAGCAGTTCTTC. The full variable domain, its missing parts supplied by reference TRBV11-1 and TRBJ2-1, is EAEVAQSPRYKITEKSQAVAFWCDPISGHATLYWYRQILGQGPELLVQFQDESVVDDSQLPKDRFSAERLKGVDSTLKIQPAELGDSAMYLCASSLGFGGGNEQFFGPGTRLTVL.

This clonotype was counted ten times or more. The gene calls are TRBV5-1 and TRBJ2-3; TRBD2 is a possible D gene (6 bases). Germline V lookup: CDR1 SGHRS, CDR2 YFSETQ. The CDR3 runs to 13 residues. V was shortened by 5 bases and J by 2 bases, with 9 bases between the two germline ends. The CDR3 reads CASRLRDTDTQYF. The DNA of the CDR3 is TGCGCCAGCAGATTGCGGGACACAGATACGCAGTATTTT.

This clonotype showed up many times. The V and J genes are TRBV15 and TRBJ2-1; D unclear. This CDR3 comprises 12 residues. V lost 7 bases, J lost 4 bases, and 8 bases lay in between. Germline V gene sequence: CDR1 LNHNV, CDR2 YYDKDF (reference sequence). The CDR3 DNA sequence: TGTGCCACCACCACCGGGTACAATGAGCAGTTCTTC. It encodes CATTTGYNEQFF.

In this sample, this clonotype turned up many times. This rearrangement joins TRBV11-2 to TRBJ2-3; 9 bases line up with TRBD2. Per the germline V gene, CDR1 is SGHAT and CDR2 is FQNNGV. The CDR3 loop spans 15 amino acids. The J segment lost 4 bases and the V segment lost 5 bases, leaving 7 bases of the junction unmatched. The CDR3 reads CASSLSGRIADTQYF. DNA for the CDR3: TGTGCCAGCAGCCTTAGCGGGAGAATCGCAGATACGCAGTATTTT.

This clonotype came up many times. The rearrangement links TRBV30 to TRBJ2-2; a weak D match, TRBD2 (6 bases). Germline-derived CDR1 and CDR2 are GTSNPN and SVGIG (reference sequence). V was pared by 8 bases and J by 4 bases, with 11 bases between. This CDR3 is built from 12 residues. CDR3 residues: CALATGTGELFF. Here the CDR3 DNA reads TGTGCCCTAGCGACCGGCACCGGGGAGCTGTTTTTT.

Many counts were recorded for this clonotype. The chain is built from TRBV6-2 or TRBV6-3 and TRBJ2-7; 8 bases align to TRBD2. CDR1 is MNHEY, CDR2 SVGEGT, per germline. The CDR3 has 16 residues. V lost 1 base, J lost 6 bases, and 11 bases stayed unmatched. The CDR3 bases are TGTGCCAGCAGTTACTGTCTGGGACTAGTATGTTCCGAGCAGTACTTC. It translates to CASSYCLGLVCSEQYF.

This chain uses TRBV5-6 with TRBJ2-3; TRBD2 aligns across 8 bases. The V and J ends lost 0 bases and 10 bases, in that order; junction bases with no gene match: 13. Germline V gene lookup returns CDR1 SGHDT and CDR2 YYEEEE. CDR3 length: 16 residues. CDR3 protein: CASSLAGGSGRRSQYF. CDR3 bases: TGTGCCAGCAGCTTGGCCGGTGGGAGCGGGAGAAGGTCGCAGTATTTT. The full variable domain, with the rest looked up from reference TRBV5-6 and TRBJ2-3, is DAGVTQSPTHLIKTRGQQVTLRCSPKSGHDTVSWYQQALGQGPQFIFQYYEEEERQRGNFPDRFSGHQFPNYSSELNVNALLLGDSALYLCASSLAGGSGRRSQYFGPGTRLTVL.

The chain has TRBV28 and TRBJ1-1; 7 bases are shared with TRBD1. The V gene's germline CDR1 is MDHEN and CDR2 SYDVKM. V lost 6 bases, J lost 2 bases, and 9 bases stayed unmatched. The CDR3 has 15 residues. In DNA, the CDR3 is TGTGCCAGCAGGCGAGCCACAGGGGCCAACACTGAAGCTTTCTTT. It translates to CASRRATGANTEAFF.

Ten or more counts support this clonotype. The chain carries TRBV20-1 and TRBJ2-5, with 8 bases matching TRBD2. Germline-derived CDR1 and CDR2 are DFQATT and SNEGSKA (reference sequence). J gave up 0 bases and V 5 bases, and 5 bases lay outside the gene matches. The CDR3 loop spans 14 amino acids. CDR3 sequence reads: CSAEVLADQETQYF. The CDR3 DNA follows: TGCAGTGCTGAAGTACTAGCGGACCAAGAGACCCAGTACTTC.

This clonotype was seen ten or more times. The chain links TRBV5-1 to TRBJ1-5; no clear D. Germline V gene data show CDR1 as SGHRS and CDR2 as YFSETQ. This CDR3 has 14 amino acids. Deletions cut 0 bases from V and 5 bases from J, with 9 bases between. For the CDR3, the DNA is TGCGCCAGCAGCTTGGACAGCCAAGATCAGCCCCAGCATTTT. Protein sequence: CASSLDSQDQPQHF. Together with reference TRBV5-1 and TRBJ1-5, the CDR3 gives the full variable domain: KAGVTQTPRYLIKTRGQQVTLSCSPISGHRSVSWYQQTPGQGLQFLFEYFSETQRNKGNFPGRFSGRQFSNSRSEMNVSTLELGDSALYLCASSLDSQDQPQHFGDGTRLSIL.

This clonotype was seen at least ten times. J is TRBJ2-1 and V is TRBV7-9, with 12 bases aligning to TRBD2. Unmatched junction bases numbered 10, after V lost 7 bases and J lost 12 bases. CDR3 size: 14 residues. The germline V gene encodes CDR1 SEHNR and CDR2 FQNEAQ (reference sequence). The CDR3 DNA reads as TGTGCCAGCAAATTGACTAGCGGGAGCCCCGGGCAGTTCTTC. This gives the protein CASKLTSGSPGQFF.

This clonotype rates as medium-sized (0.01 to 0.1%). The CDR3 sequence: CASSLVSSGIKNEQFF. As DNA, the CDR3 is TGTGCCAGCAGCTTAGTGTCTAGCGGGATAAAGAATGAGCAGTTCTTC. The V gene is TRBV7-2, the J gene TRBJ2-1; 9 bases line up with TRBD2. Germline values: CDR1 SGHTA, CDR2 FQGNSA. Germline trimming cut 1 base from V and 7 bases from J; bases unmatched to any gene: 8. CDR3 size: 16 residues.

This clonotype was seen ten or more times. V usage is TRBV24-1 and J usage is TRBJ2-2, with 12 bases matching TRBD1. In germline, CDR1 is KGHDR, CDR2 SFDVKD. The CDR3 has 16 amino acids. V lost 2 bases and J lost 7; bases outside the gene matches: 4. CDR3 residues: CATSDSGTGGHGELFF. CDR3 bases: TGTGCCACCAGTGATTCCGGGACAGGGGGCCACGGGGAGCTGTTTTTT.

By share, this clonotype ranks as medium-sized (0.01 to 0.1%). The chain uses TRBV28 and TRBJ2-1; 10 nucleotides line up with TRBD2. V trimming: 7 bases; J trimming: 6 bases; junction bases outside the gene matches: 9. Per germline, CDR1 MDHEN and CDR2 SYDVKM. The length of the CDR3 is 15 residues. The CDR3 DNA follows: TGTGCCAGCACCTTAGCGGGAGGAAATATCAATGAGCAGTTCTTC. It translates to CASTLAGGNINEQFF.

By share, this clonotype counts as medium-sized. This sequence joins TRBV20-1 and TRBJ2-1; D may correspond to TRBD1 or TRBD2 (6 bases each). Deletions cut 6 bases from V and 1 base from J, with 22 bases between. The CDR3 runs 17 residues. The germline CDR1 and CDR2 sequences are DFQATT and SNEGSKA (reference sequence). CDR3 nucleotides: TGCAGTGCCGAACAGGGACTCCAGCGACGATCCTACAATGAGCAGTTCTTC. Translating gives CSAEQGLQRRSYNEQFF.

This clonotype is medium-sized in the sample. This sequence joins TRBV7-8 and TRBJ1-1; the D is unclear. V was trimmed by 0 bases and J by 1 base, leaving 6 bases between them. This CDR3 comprises 14 residues. Germline V gene sequence: CDR1 SGHVS, CDR2 FQNEAQ. The CDR3 loop is CASSLAVGNTEAFF. The DNA for the CDR3 is TGTGCCAGCAGCTTAGCGGTAGGGAACACTGAAGCTTTCTTT.

This clonotype was seen at least ten times. The J gene is TRBJ2-1, the V gene TRBV7-8; D might be TRBD1 (6 bases). Germline values: CDR1 SGHVS, CDR2 FQNEAQ. Trimming pared 6 bases from V and 10 bases from J, leaving 22 bases between. The CDR3 has 15 residues. This CDR3 reads CASSLGASRREEQFF. The CDR3 region has the DNA TGTGCCAGCAGTCTGGGGGCTAGCAGGAGAGAGGAGCAGTTCTTC.

This clonotype was seen ten or more times. The chain couples TRBV20-1 to TRBJ1-5; tentative D call: TRBD1 (5 bases). Looked up from germline, CDR1 is DFQATT and CDR2 is SNEGSKA (reference sequence). This CDR3 has 15 residues. Trimming stripped 4 bases from V and 10 bases from J, with 23 bases between. The CDR3 DNA sequence: TGCAGTGCTACCGACTACAGAGGGGAAATCGCACCCCAGCATTTT. This gives the protein CSATDYRGEIAPQHF.

V usage is TRBV7-3 and J usage is TRBJ2-1; 9 bases match TRBD2. The CDR3 runs to 16 residues. Per the germline V gene, CDR1 is SGHTA and CDR2 is FQGTGA. Unmatched junction bases numbered 5, after V lost 0 bases and J lost 5 bases. DNA of the CDR3: TGTGCCAGCAGCTTAACGTCAGCGGGAGGCAACAATGAGCAGTTCTTC. Amino acids: CASSLTSAGGNNEQFF.

This clonotype was recorded at least ten times. This chain uses TRBV28 with TRBJ1-3; 9 positions match TRBD1. Germline CDR1 and CDR2: MDHEN and SYDVKM. This CDR3 contains 13 residues. With 5 bases clipped from V and 8 bases from J, the junction kept 4 bases outside the gene matches. The CDR3 protein is CASSPGQGYTIYF. CDR3 coding DNA: TGTGCCAGCAGTCCGGGACAGGGCTACACCATATATTTT.

Ten or more counts support this clonotype. V is TRBV7-2 and J is TRBJ2-1; D remains unclear. The CDR3 sequence is 15 residues long. CDR1 and CDR2 (germline): SGHTA, FQGNSA. Trimming cost V 4 bases and J 0 bases, with 10 bases left between them. This CDR3 reads CASSSGTSSYNEQFF. CDR3 nucleotide sequence: TGTGCCAGCAGCTCGGGTACGAGCTCCTACAATGAGCAGTTCTTC.